Below, 10 T cell receptor beta chains from the same sample are listed, as sequenced in a study of read filtering for tumor transcriptome and immune sequencing. This library used 300 to 500 ng RNA and molecular barcoded adaptors spanning alpha/delta and beta/gamma chains. TCRdb used MiXCR to reprocess the reads, holding one entry per CDR3 protein. The table shows around 44,000 distinct CDR3 sequences, with roughly 13% occurring only once. The specimen was a population of CD138-negative cells sorted from bone marrow. The receptors stem from a donor aged 40 or older with multiple myeloma.

Points on this clonotype: A much larger clonotype is one base distant, so this may be a read error. This chain connects TRBV28 to TRBJ2-7, with 11 positions matching TRBD2. Trimming at V came to 5 bases and at J to 2 bases, leaving 5 bases not matched to a gene. The germline gives CDR1 MDHEN, CDR2 SYDVKM. This CDR3 has 15 residues. CDR3 protein: CASSRISGRAYEQYF. Here the CDR3 DNA reads TGTGCCAGCAGTAGGATTAGCGGGAGGGCCTACGAGCAGTACTTC.

Turning to this clonotype: A read error may account for a junction end that differs from germline. This rearrangement joins TRBV2 to TRBJ1-5; D remains unclear. CDR3 size: 14 residues. Germline lookup yields CDR1 SNHLY and CDR2 FYNNEI. The CDR3 DNA reads TGCGCCAGCACCCTCAACGGCAGAAGTCAGCCCCAGCATTTT. Its protein product is CASTLNGRSQPQHF.

The sample holds many counts of this clonotype. The chain couples TRBV18 to TRBJ2-5; D is unclear. Germline V CDR1 and CDR2: KGHSH, LQKENI. V lost 2 bases and J lost 1, with 5 bases in between. The CDR3 runs to 13 residues. The CDR3 reads CASSPTPQETQYF. In DNA, the CDR3 is TGTGCCAGCTCACCAACCCCCCAAGAGACCCAGTACTTC.

This clonotype is medium-sized by share. V gene TRBV7-2 combines with J gene TRBJ2-1; D possibly matches TRBD1 or TRBD2 (5 bases each). The CDR3 loop spans 16 amino acids. The germline V and J ends were trimmed by 4 bases and 2 bases, with 15 bases remaining between them. Germline CDR1 is SGHTA and CDR2 is FQGNSA. Here the CDR3 DNA reads TGTGCCAGCAGCTCGCGAGGGGTTCAACCCTACAATGAGCAGTTCTTC. This sequence encodes CASSSRGVQPYNEQFF. The whole variable domain, filled in from reference TRBV7-2 and TRBJ2-1, reads GAGVSQSPSNKVTEKGKDVELRCDPISGHTALYWYRQSLGQGLEFLIYFQGNSAPDKSGLPSDRFSAERTGGSVSTLTIQRTQQEDSAVYLCASSSRGVQPYNEQFFGPGTRLTVL.

This clonotype was seen at least ten times. V gene TRBV5-1 combines with J gene TRBJ2-2, with 14 bases that match TRBD2. The CDR3 totals 17 residues. Trimming took 4 bases from V and 5 from J; bases not matched to a gene: 7. Germline loops: CDR1 SGHRS, CDR2 YFSETQ. The CDR3 here is CASSLGTSGRPTGELFF. Here the CDR3 DNA reads TGCGCCAGCAGCCTCGGGACTAGCGGGAGACCAACCGGGGAGCTGTTTTTT.

There are many counts of this clonotype. The gene calls are TRBV6-5 and TRBJ2-1; no clear D gene. There are 15 residues in the CDR3. Deletions cut 9 bases from V and 3 bases from J, with 18 bases between. CDR1 MNHEY and CDR2 SVGAGI come from the germline V gene. CDR3 in DNA: TGTGCCAGTAGGCACTCACCTACAAGCTACAATGAGCAGTTCTTC. The encoded protein is CASRHSPTSYNEQFF.

This chain uses TRBV28 with TRBJ2-7; tentatively, D is TRBD1 (6 bases). Germline loops: CDR1 MDHEN, CDR2 SYDVKM. The CDR3 covers 15 residues. V lost 7 bases, J lost 2 bases, and 18 bases lay in between. CDR3 region: CASTLSAGAPYEQYF. The CDR3 DNA reads TGTGCCAGCACCCTGTCCGCAGGGGCACCCTACGAGCAGTACTTC.

This clonotype was observed many times. The V gene is TRBV27, the J gene TRBJ2-2, with TRBD1 identical over 10 bases. The CDR3 extends over 19 amino acids. Germline V gene lookup returns CDR1 MNHEY and CDR2 SMNVEV (reference sequence). Losses at the gene ends were 5 bases for V and 8 bases for J; bases not matched to a gene: 20. The CDR3 spells CASSQTGTGAVIAKGELFF. The CDR3 region has the DNA TGTGCCAGCAGTCAAACCGGGACAGGGGCCGTTATCGCGAAAGGGGAGCTGTTTTTT.

This clonotype was recorded many times. The CDR3 nucleotides are TGTGCCAGCAGCCCTGGTAGACCCTACAATGAGCAGTTCTTC. The encoded protein is CASSPGRPYNEQFF. V usage is TRBV28 and J usage is TRBJ2-1; no firm D call. The CDR3 spans 14 residues. In germline, CDR1 is MDHEN, CDR2 SYDVKM. V lost 6 bases and J lost 2, with 11 bases in between. Full variable domain (missing parts from reference TRBV28 and TRBJ2-1): DVKVTQSSRYLVKRTGEKVFLECVQDMDHENMFWYRQDPGLGLRLIYFSYDVKMKEKGDIPEGYSVSREKKERFSLILESASTNQTSMYLCASSPGRPYNEQFFGPGTRLTVL.

This clonotype was counted ten times or more. V is TRBV7-2 and J is TRBJ2-1; no clear D. The V gene lost 3 bases and the J gene lost 0 bases, with 9 bases spanning the gap. The CDR3 extends over 15 amino acids. CDR1 and CDR2 from the germline V gene are SGHTA and FQGNSA. CDR3 region: CASSLWFSSYNEQFF. The CDR3, as DNA: TGTGCCAGCAGCTTGTGGTTCAGCTCCTACAATGAGCAGTTCTTC.